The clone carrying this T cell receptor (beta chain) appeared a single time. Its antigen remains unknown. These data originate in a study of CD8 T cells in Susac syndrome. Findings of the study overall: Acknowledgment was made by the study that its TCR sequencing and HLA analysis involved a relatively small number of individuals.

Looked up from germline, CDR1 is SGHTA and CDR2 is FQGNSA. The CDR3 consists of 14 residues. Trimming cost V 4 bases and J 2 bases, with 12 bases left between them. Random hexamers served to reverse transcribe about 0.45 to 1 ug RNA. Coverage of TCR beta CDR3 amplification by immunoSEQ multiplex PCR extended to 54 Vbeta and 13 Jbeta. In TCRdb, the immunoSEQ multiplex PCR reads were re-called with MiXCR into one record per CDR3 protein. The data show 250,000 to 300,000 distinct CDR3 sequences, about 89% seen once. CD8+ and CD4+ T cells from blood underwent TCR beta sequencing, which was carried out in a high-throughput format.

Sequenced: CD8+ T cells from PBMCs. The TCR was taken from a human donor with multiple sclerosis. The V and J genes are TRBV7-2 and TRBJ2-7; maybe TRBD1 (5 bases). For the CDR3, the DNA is TGTGCCAGCAGCTATTCACGGACAACCTACGAGCAGTACTTC. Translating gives CASSYSRTTYEQYF.